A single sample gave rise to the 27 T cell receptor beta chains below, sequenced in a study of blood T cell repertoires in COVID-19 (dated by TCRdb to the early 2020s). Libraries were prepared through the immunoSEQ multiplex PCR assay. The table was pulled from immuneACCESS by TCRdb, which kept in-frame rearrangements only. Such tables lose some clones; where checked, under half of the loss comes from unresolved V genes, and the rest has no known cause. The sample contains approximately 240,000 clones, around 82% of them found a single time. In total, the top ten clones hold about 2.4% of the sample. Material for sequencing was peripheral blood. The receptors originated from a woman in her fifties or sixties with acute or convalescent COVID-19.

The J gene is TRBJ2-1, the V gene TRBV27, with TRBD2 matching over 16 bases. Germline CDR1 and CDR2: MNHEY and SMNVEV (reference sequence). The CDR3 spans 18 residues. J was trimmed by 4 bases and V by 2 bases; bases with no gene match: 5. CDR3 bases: TGTGCCAGCAGTTTAAGGGGACTAGCGGGGGGGCCTTACAATGAGCAGTTCTTC. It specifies CASSLRGLAGGPYNEQFF.

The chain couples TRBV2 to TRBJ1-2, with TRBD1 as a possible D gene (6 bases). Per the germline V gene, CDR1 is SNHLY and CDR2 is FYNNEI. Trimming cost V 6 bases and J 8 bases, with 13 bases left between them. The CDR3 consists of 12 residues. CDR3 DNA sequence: TGTGCCAGCAGCGGACAGCTAGAGGGCTACACCTTC. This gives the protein CASSGQLEGYTF.

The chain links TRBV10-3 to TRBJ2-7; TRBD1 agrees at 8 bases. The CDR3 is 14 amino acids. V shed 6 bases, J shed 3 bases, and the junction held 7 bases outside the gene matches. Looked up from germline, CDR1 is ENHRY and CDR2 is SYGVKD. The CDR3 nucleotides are TGTGCCATCAGCCAAAGGGACAGGATCTACGAGCAGTACTTC. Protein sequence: CAISQRDRIYEQYF.

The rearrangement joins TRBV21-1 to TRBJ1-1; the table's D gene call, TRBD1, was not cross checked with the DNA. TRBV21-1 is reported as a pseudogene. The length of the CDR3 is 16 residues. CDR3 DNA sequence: TGTGCCAGCAGCAAAGAAACAGGGGTTATGAACACTGAAGCTTTCTTT. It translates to CASSKETGVMNTEAFF.

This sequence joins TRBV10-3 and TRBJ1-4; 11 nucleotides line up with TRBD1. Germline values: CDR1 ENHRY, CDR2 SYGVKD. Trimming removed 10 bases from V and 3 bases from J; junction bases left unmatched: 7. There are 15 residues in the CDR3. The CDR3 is CATLDRGLPNEKLFF. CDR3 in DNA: TGTGCCACTTTGGACAGGGGGCTTCCTAATGAAAAACTGTTTTTT.

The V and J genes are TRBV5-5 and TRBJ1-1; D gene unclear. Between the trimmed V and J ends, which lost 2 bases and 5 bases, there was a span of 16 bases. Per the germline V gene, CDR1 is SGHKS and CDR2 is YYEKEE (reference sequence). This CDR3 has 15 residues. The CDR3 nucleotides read TGTGCCAGCAGCTTAGGAGGGTTTGCAAGGACTGAAGCTTTCTTT. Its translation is CASSLGGFARTEAFF.

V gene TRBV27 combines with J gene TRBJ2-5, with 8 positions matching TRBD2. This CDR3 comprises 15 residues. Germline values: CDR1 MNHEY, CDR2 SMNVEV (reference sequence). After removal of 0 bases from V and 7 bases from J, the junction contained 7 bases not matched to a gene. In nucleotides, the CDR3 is TGTGCCAGCAGTTTATCGGCGGGGGGCCGAGGGACCCAGTACTTC. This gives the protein CASSLSAGGRGTQYF.

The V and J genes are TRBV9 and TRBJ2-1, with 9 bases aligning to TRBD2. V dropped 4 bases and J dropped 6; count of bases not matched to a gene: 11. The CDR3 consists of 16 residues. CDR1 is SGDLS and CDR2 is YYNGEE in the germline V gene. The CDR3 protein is CASSPLSGGPVNEQFF. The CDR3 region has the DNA TGTGCCAGCAGCCCCCTCAGCGGGGGGCCGGTCAATGAGCAGTTCTTC.

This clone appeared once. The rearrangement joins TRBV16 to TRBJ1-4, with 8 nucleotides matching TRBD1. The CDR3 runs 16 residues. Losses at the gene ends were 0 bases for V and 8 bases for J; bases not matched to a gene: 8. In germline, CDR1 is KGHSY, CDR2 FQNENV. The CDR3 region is CASSQSPGGFGEKLFF. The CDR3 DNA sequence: TGTGCCAGCAGCCAATCGCCAGGGGGCTTCGGGGAAAAACTGTTTTTT.

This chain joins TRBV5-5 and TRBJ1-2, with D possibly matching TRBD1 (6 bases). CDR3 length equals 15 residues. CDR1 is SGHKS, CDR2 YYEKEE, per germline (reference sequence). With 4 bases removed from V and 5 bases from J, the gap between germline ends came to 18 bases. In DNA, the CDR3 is TGTGCCAGCAGCCCTTCCCGGACAGTTATTTATGGCTACACCTTC. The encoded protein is CASSPSRTVIYGYTF.

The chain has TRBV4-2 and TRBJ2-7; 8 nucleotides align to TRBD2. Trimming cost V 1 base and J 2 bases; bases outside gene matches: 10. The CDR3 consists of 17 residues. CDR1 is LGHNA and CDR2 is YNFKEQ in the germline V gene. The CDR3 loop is CASSQAAGDGGTYEQYF. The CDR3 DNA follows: TGTGCCAGCAGCCAAGCAGCGGGGGACGGAGGGACCTACGAGCAGTACTTC.

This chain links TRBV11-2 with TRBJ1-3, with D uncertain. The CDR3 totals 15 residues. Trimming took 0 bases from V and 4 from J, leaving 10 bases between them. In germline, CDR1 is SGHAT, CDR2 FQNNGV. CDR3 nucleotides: TGTGCCAGCAGCTTAGATTGGACTCAGGGAAACACCATATATTTT. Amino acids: CASSLDWTQGNTIYF.

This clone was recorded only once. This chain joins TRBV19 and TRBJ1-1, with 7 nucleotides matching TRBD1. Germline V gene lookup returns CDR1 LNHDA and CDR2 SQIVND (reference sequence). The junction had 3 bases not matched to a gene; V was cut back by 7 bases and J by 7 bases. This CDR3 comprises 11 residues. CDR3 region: CASIQGGEAFF. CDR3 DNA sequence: TGTGCCAGTATCCAGGGGGGTGAAGCTTTCTTT.

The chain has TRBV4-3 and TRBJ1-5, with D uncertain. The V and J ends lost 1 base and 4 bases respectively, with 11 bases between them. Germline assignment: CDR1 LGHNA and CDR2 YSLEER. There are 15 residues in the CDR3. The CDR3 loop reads CASSQALSGNQPQHF. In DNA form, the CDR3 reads TGCGCCAGCAGCCAAGCTCTTTCGGGGAATCAGCCCCAGCATTTT.

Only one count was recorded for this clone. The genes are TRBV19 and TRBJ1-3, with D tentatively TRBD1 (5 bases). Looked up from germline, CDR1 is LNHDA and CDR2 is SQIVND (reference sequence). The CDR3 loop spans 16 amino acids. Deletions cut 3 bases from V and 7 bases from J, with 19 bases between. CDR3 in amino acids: CASSIQRDFLGNTIYF. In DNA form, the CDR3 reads TGTGCCAGTAGTATTCAGAGGGACTTTCTCGGGAACACCATATATTTT.

For the CDR3, the DNA is TGTGCCAGCATCACGGGGCGGGGGCCTTACAATGAGCAGTTCTTC. This sequence encodes CASITGRGPYNEQFF. This chain joins TRBV7-2 and TRBJ2-1, with a possible D match to TRBD2 (7 bases). CDR3 size: 15 residues. Trimming took 7 bases from V and 4 from J, leaving 17 bases between them. The germline gives CDR1 SGHTA, CDR2 FQGNSA.

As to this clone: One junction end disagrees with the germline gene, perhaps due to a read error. For the CDR3, the DNA is TGTGCTAGCAGCTCCCTCGGGCAGGGTGCCGGGGAGCTGTTTTTT. Amino acids: CASSSLGQGAGELFF. The chain has TRBV7-7 and TRBJ2-2, with a weak D call TRBD1 (5 bases). Germline V gives CDR1 SSHAT, CDR2 FNYEAQ (reference sequence). This CDR3 has 15 amino acids. The variable domain in full, completed from reference TRBV7-7 and TRBJ2-2, reads GAGVSQSPRYKVTKRGQDVTLRCDPISSHATLYWYQQALGQGPEFLTYFNYEAQPDKSGLPSDRFSAERPEGSISTLTIQRTEQRDSAMYRCASSSLGQGAGELFFGEGSRLTVL.

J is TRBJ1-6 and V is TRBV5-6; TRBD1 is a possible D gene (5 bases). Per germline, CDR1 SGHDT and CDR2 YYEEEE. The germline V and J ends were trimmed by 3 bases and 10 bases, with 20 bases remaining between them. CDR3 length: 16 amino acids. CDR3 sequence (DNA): TGTGCCAGCAGCTCCTTGGGGCAGGCCGGACGGTCACCCCTCCACTTT. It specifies CASSSLGQAGRSPLHF.

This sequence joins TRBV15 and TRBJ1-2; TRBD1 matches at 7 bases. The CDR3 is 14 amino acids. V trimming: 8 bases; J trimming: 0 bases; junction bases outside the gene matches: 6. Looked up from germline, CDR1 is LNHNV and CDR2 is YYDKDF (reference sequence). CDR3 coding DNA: TGTGCCACCGCTAAAGGACAGGCTAACTATGGCTACACCTTC. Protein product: CATAKGQANYGYTF.

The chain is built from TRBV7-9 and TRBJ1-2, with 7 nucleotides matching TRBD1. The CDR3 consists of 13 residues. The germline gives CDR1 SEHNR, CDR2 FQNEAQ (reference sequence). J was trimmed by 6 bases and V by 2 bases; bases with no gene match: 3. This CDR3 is CASSLPGGNGYTF. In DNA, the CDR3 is TGTGCCAGCAGCTTACCAGGGGGGAATGGCTACACCTTC.

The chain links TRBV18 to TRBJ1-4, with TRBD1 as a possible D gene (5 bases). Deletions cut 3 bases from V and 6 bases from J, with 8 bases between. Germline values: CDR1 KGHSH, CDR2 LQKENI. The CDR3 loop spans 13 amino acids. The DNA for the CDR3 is TGTGCCAGCTCACCCCTCAGGGATGAAAAACTGTTTTTT. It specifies CASSPLRDEKLFF.

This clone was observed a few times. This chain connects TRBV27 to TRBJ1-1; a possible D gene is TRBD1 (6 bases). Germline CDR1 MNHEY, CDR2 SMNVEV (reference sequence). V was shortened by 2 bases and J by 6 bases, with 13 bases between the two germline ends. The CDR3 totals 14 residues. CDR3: CASSLTGRGSEAFF. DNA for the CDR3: TGTGCCAGCAGTTTAACAGGGAGGGGCTCTGAAGCTTTCTTT.

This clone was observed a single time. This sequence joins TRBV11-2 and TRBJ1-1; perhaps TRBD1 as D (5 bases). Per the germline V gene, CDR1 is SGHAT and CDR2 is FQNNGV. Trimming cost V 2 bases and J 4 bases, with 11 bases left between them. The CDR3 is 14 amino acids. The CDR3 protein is CASSLMQGVTEAFF. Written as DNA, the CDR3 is TGTGCCAGCAGCTTAATGCAGGGTGTCACTGAAGCTTTCTTT.

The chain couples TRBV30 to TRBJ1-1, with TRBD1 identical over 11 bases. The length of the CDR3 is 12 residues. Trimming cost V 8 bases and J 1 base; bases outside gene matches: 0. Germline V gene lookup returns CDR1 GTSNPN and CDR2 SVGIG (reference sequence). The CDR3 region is CAGTGGNTEAFF. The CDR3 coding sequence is TGTGCCGGGACAGGGGGGAACACTGAAGCTTTCTTT.

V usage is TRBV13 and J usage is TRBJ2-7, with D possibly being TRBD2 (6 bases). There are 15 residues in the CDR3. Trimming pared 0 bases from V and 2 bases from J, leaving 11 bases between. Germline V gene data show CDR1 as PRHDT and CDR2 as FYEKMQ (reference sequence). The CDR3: CASSLGGGAAYEQYF. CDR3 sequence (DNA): TGTGCCAGCAGCTTAGGTGGCGGGGCCGCCTACGAGCAGTACTTC.

In DNA form, the CDR3 reads TGTGCCAGCAGCTTGGGGGTGATGGCGGATCAGCCCCAGCATTTT. This translates into CASSLGVMADQPQHF. This chain links TRBV5-8 with TRBJ1-5; D remains unclear. Germline CDR1 reads SGHTS; CDR2 reads YDEGEE. The V end was cut by 0 bases, the J end by 5 bases, with 12 bases between. CDR3 length equals 15 residues.

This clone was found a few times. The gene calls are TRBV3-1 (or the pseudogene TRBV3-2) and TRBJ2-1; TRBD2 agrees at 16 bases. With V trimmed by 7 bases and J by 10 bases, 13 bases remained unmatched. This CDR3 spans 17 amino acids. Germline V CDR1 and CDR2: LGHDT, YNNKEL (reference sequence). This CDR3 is CASTPSPGLAGGQEQFF. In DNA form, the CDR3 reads TGTGCCAGCACCCCTTCTCCGGGACTAGCGGGGGGGCAAGAGCAGTTCTTC.